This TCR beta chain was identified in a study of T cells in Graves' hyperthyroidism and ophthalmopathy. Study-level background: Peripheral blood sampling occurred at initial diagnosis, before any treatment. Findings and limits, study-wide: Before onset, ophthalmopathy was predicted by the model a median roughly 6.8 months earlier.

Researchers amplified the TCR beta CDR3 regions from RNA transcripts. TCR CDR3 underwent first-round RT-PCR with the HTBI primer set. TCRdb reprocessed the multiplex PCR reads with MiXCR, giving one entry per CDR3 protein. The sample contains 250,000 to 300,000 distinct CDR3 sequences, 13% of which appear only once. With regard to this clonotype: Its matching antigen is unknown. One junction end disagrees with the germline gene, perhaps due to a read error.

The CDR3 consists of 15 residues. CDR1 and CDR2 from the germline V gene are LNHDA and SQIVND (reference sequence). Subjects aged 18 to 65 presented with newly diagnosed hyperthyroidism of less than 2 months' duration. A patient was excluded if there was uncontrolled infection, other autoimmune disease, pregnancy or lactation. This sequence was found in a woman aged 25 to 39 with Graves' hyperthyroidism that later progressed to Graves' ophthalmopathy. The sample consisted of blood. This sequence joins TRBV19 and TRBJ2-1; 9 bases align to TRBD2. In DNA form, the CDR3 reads TGTGCCAGTAGTATTTTAGCGGGAGAATACAATGAGCAGCTCTTC. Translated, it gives CASSILAGEYNEQLF.